This TCR beta chain was sequenced during a study of PD-1 blockade in classical Hodgkin lymphoma. Produced via immunoSEQ multiplex PCR; TCRdb's table is partial and in-frame only. The sample consists of 31,000 or so clones, 85% of them appearing once. The V gene's germline CDR1 is SGHKS and CDR2 YYEKEE (reference sequence). Trimming pared 0 bases from V and 3 bases from J, leaving 13 bases between. This CDR3 has 16 residues. Brentuximab vedotin exposure varied, and every patient relapsed after autologous stem cell transplantation. Negative selection with magnetic separation was used to purify CD4+ T cells from thawed PBMCs.

The input for sequencing was CD4+ T cells from blood, taken at baseline. The receptor comes from a human donor with classical Hodgkin lymphoma. This chain uses TRBV5-5 with TRBJ1-5; D gene ambiguous. CDR3 sequence reads: CASSLESRSTNQPQHF. CDR3 nucleotide sequence: TGTGCCAGCAGCTTGGAATCACGCAGTACCAATCAGCCCCAGCATTTT.